This T cell receptor beta chain was obtained from a study of T cells and Merkel cell carcinoma outcomes (TCRdb year 2020). Context from the whole study: The tumor T-cell repertoire, together with T-cell density, was examined as a predictor of clinical outcome in patients with Merkel cell carcinoma.

From the cysteine through the phenylalanine, the CDR3 covers 17 amino acids. Left in the record is the CDR3 DNA by itself, 51 bases read in frame from the first base. Relative to germline, V is 5 bases shorter and J is 4 bases shorter, with 18 bases between their ends. The germline V gene (reference sequence) yields MNHEY for CDR1 and SMNVEV for CDR2. The library came from the immunoSEQ multiplex PCR assay. TCRdb obtained this table from immuneACCESS and retained in-frame rearrangements with V and J assigned. These tables miss some clones; where compared with another copy, unresolved V genes account for less than half of the shortfall, and the remainder is unexplained. This sample has thousands of clones in its table, and 85% to 95% of those were observed once. The ten largest clonotypes hold roughly 1.8% of the sample. General conclusions and limits of the study: Clinical outcomes in Merkel cell carcinoma patients were reported to be predicted by T-cell repertoire features combined with T-cell density.

With respect to this clone: The antigen it recognizes is unknown. Per-base qualities were not stored, and no clone one base away is much larger.

Samples came from patients with Merkel cell carcinoma. The chain employs TRBV27 and TRBJ2-6, and perhaps TRBD2 as D gene, on 6 matching bases. Sequencing used tumor tissue from Merkel cell carcinoma. This receptor was taken from a human donor with Merkel cell carcinoma. At the DNA level, the sequence is TGTGCCAGCAGTATGCTCGGGGGAGTGGTAGGGGCCAACGTCCTGACTTTC. This codes for CASSMLGGVVGANVLTF.